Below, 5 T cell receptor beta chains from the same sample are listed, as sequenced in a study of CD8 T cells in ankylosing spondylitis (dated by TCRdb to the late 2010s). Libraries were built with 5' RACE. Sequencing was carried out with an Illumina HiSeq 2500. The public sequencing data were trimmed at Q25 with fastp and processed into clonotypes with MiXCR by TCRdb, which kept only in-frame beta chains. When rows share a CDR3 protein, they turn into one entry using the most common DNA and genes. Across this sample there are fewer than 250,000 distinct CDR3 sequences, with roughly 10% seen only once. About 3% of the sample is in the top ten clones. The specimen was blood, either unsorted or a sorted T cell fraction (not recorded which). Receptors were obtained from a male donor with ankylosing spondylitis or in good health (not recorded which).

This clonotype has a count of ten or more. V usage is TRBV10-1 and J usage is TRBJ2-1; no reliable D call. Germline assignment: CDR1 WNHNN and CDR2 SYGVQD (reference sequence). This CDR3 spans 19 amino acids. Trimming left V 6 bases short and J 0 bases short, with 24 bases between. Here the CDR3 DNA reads TGCGCCAGCAGCCAAACTCCCGACTCTTCCGCATTCTCCTACAATGAGCAGTTCTTC. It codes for CASSQTPDSSAFSYNEQFF.

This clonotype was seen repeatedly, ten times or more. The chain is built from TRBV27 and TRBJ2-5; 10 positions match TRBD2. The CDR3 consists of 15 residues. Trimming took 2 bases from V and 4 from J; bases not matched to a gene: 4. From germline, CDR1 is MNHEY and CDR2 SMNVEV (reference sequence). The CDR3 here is CASSLASGGSETQYF. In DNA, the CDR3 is TGTGCCAGCAGTTTAGCTAGCGGGGGCTCAGAGACCCAGTACTTC.

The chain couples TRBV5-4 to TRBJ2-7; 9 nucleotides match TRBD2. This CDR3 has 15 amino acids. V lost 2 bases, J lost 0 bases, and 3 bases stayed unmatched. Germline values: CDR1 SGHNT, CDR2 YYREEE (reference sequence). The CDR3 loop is CASSFSGSISYEQYF. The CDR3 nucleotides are TGTGCCAGCAGCTTTAGCGGGAGCATCTCCTACGAGCAGTACTTC.

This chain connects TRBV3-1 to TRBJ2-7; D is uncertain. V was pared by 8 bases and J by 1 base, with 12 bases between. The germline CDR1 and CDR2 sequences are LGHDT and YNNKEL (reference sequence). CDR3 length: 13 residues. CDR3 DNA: TGTGCCAGCGGGTTGCTAGGGTCCTACGAGCAGTACTTC. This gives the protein CASGLLGSYEQYF.

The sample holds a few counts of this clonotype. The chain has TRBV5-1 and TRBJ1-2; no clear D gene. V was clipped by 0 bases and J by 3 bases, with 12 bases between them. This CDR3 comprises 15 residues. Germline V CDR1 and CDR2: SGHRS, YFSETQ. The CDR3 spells CASSLESGYDYGYTF. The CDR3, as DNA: TGCGCCAGCAGCTTGGAATCCGGCTACGACTATGGCTACACCTTC.